This entry lists 18 T cell receptor beta chains sequenced from one sample in a study of blood T cell repertoires in COVID-19. Clones were sequenced by immunoSEQ multiplex PCR, and TCRdb holds only the in-frame ones, with some missing. The data show some 68,000 clones, with around 83% seen just once and about 30% held by the top ten. The sequenced sample consisted of peripheral blood. All receptors come from a man in his sixties or seventies with acute or convalescent COVID-19.

This clone appeared a single time. J is TRBJ2-5 and V is TRBV10-3; 7 nucleotides line up with TRBD2. CDR3 length: 13 residues. The V segment lost 10 bases and the J segment 2 bases; nucleotides outside the gene matches: 7. Germline CDR1 reads ENHRY; CDR2 reads SYGVKD. This chain's CDR3 is CATRGEGQETQYF. CDR3 in DNA: TGTGCCACCCGGGGGGAGGGACAAGAGACCCAGTACTTC.

The V gene is TRBV2, the J gene TRBJ1-4; D remains ambiguous. Germline-derived CDR1 and CDR2 are SNHLY and FYNNEI. With 6 bases removed from V and 10 bases from J, the gap between germline ends came to 18 bases. The CDR3 consists of 14 residues. CDR3 nucleotides: TGTGCCAGCAGCCTCGGGGAGGCGGCTGGAAAACTGTTTTTT. As protein: CASSLGEAAGKLFF.

V is TRBV9 and J is TRBJ2-7; unclear D gene. V shed 0 bases and J shed 0 bases, with 4 bases lying between them. CDR3 size: 13 residues. Germline V gives CDR1 SGDLS, CDR2 YYNGEE. CDR3 bases: TGTGCCAGCAGCGTAGCGAGCTCCTACGAGCAGTACTTC. Protein: CASSVASSYEQYF.

This clone was recorded a few times. V usage is TRBV27 and J usage is TRBJ1-5; 9 bases line up with TRBD1. Germline V gene sequence: CDR1 MNHEY, CDR2 SMNVEV (reference sequence). There are 17 residues in the CDR3. J lost 2 bases, V lost 5 bases, and 10 bases had no gene match. CDR3 DNA: TGTGCCAGCAGTCCCAGACAGGGGGTATATGGCAATCAGCCCCAGCATTTT. Translation: CASSPRQGVYGNQPQHF.

This chain joins TRBV3-1 (or the pseudogene TRBV3-2) and TRBJ2-7; 8 bases are a match to TRBD2. The CDR3 is 14 amino acids. Germline V gene data show CDR1 as LGHDT and CDR2 as YNNKEL (reference sequence). V was pared by 4 bases and J by 6 bases, with 8 bases of the junction left unmatched. The DNA for the CDR3 is TGTGCCAGCAGCCTTCCGGGAGGGAGGGGCGAGCAGTACTTC. It codes for CASSLPGGRGEQYF.

This chain links TRBV12-5 with TRBJ1-5, with no clear D. Germline loops: CDR1 LGHNT, CDR2 FRNRAP. Trimming stripped 4 bases from V and 5 bases from J, with 6 bases between. CDR3 length: 12 amino acids. Here the CDR3 DNA reads TGTGCTAGTGGTTACTTCGATCAGCCCCAGCATTTT. Residues: CASGYFDQPQHF.

This chain connects TRBV30 to TRBJ2-7, with a weak D call TRBD1 (5 bases). The CDR3 spans 15 residues. Trimming took off 6 bases at V and 0 bases at J, with 18 bases between the two ends. CDR1 GTSNPN and CDR2 SVGIG come from the germline V gene (reference sequence). The chain's CDR3 is CACSKVDISSYEQYF. The CDR3 DNA is TGTGCCTGTAGTAAGGTGGACATCTCCTCCTACGAGCAGTACTTC.

The gene calls are TRBV5-1 and TRBJ1-2, with TRBD1 identical over 8 bases. V trimming: 3 bases; J trimming: 2 bases; junction bases outside the gene matches: 12. Germline V CDR1 and CDR2: SGHRS, YFSETQ. The CDR3 totals 17 residues. In DNA form, the CDR3 reads TGCGCCAGCAGCTCCCATCAGGACAGGGCGTCGAACTATGGCTACACCTTC. It specifies CASSSHQDRASNYGYTF.

For the CDR3, the DNA is TGTGCCAGCAGCAGGACAGTTGATACGCAGTATTTT. It specifies CASSRTVDTQYF. The chain has TRBV2 and TRBJ2-3, with D possibly TRBD1 on 6 matching bases. The V gene lost 6 bases and the J gene lost 6 bases, with 10 bases spanning the gap. In germline, CDR1 is SNHLY, CDR2 FYNNEI. CDR3 length: 12 amino acids.

The rearrangement uses TRBV7-2 and TRBJ2-3; possible D gene TRBD2, 5 bases. V lost 5 bases and J lost 1, with 16 bases in between. CDR1 is SGHTA, CDR2 FQGNSA, per germline. The CDR3 sequence is 16 residues long. The CDR3 DNA reads as TGTGCCAGCAGCCTGACTATTACTTTGGGCACAGATACGCAGTATTTT. This gives the protein CASSLTITLGTDTQYF.

This clone was counted a single time. The rearrangement uses TRBV28 and TRBJ2-7; 7 nucleotides match TRBD1. V shed 7 bases and J 3 bases; nucleotides not matched to a gene: 6. Germline CDR1 MDHEN, CDR2 SYDVKM. This CDR3 contains 13 residues. This CDR3 is CASNTGTDYEQYF. The CDR3 DNA sequence: TGTGCCAGCAACACCGGGACAGACTACGAGCAGTACTTC.

The count of this clone is one. This chain connects TRBV7-9 to TRBJ2-7; a weak D match, TRBD2 (5 bases). CDR3 length: 14 amino acids. Trimming took 1 base from V and 3 from J, leaving 10 bases between them. Germline CDR1 is SEHNR and CDR2 is FQNEAQ (reference sequence). DNA of the CDR3: TGTGCCAGCAGCTTAGGCGGGCTCAACTACGAGCAGTACTTC. Encoded protein: CASSLGGLNYEQYF.

Only a few counts were recorded for this clone. This chain joins TRBV19 and TRBJ1-1; TRBD1 is a possible D gene (5 bases). Trimming removed 3 bases at V and 8 bases at J, with 13 bases between. CDR1 and CDR2 (germline): LNHDA, SQIVND (reference sequence). The CDR3 runs to 13 residues. The CDR3 sequence is CASSMNRRGEAFF. The CDR3, as DNA: TGTGCCAGTAGTATGAACCGACGGGGGGAAGCTTTCTTT.

The chain couples TRBV28 to TRBJ1-4; D is uncertain. The CDR3 sequence is 12 residues long. V was clipped by 3 bases and J by 7 bases, with 6 bases between them. Per germline, CDR1 MDHEN and CDR2 SYDVKM. Here the CDR3 DNA reads TGTGCCAGCAGTTTTTCCGGTGAAAAACTGTTTTTT. Protein sequence: CASSFSGEKLFF.

This chain connects TRBV19 to TRBJ2-2; 7 bases map to TRBD1. This CDR3 region has 14 residues. Germline CDR1 LNHDA, CDR2 SQIVND (reference sequence). Trimming took 5 bases from V and 3 from J; bases not matched to a gene: 3. The CDR3 bases are TGTGCCAGTAGTCGGGACAGATACACCGGGGAGCTGTTTTTT. This translates into CASSRDRYTGELFF.

This clone was seen a handful of times. The gene calls are TRBV6-5 and TRBJ1-1; no definite D call. With 8 bases removed from V and 2 bases from J, the gap between germline ends came to 12 bases. The CDR3 sequence is 13 residues long. From germline, CDR1 is MNHEY and CDR2 SVGAGI. The CDR3 region is CASPKTDNTEAFF. The CDR3 DNA follows: TGTGCCAGCCCCAAAACAGACAACACTGAAGCTTTCTTT.

This sequence joins TRBV7-3 and TRBJ2-1, with 9 bases matching TRBD2. Germline CDR1 SGHTA, CDR2 FQGTGA. V lost 0 bases and J lost 7; bases outside the gene matches: 7. The CDR3 covers 16 residues. The CDR3, as DNA: TGTGCCAGCAGCTTAACTCCTAGCGGGAACGTGAATGAGCAGTTCTTC. This gives the protein CASSLTPSGNVNEQFF.

The gene calls are TRBV18 and TRBJ2-7; TRBD2 agrees at 14 bases. The CDR3 has 14 amino acids. Germline V CDR1 and CDR2: KGHSH, LQKENI. The trim removed 6 bases at V and 6 bases at J, leaving 4 bases unmatched. CDR3 nucleotide sequence: TGTGCCAGCTCGGGACTAGCGGGAGTCCTCGAGCAGTACTTC. It is translated as CASSGLAGVLEQYF. The whole variable domain, remainder taken from reference TRBV18 and TRBJ2-7, is NAGVMQNPRHLVRRRGQEARLRCSPMKGHSHVYWYRQLPEEGLKFMVYLQKENIIDESGMPKERFSAEFPKEGPSILRIQQVVRGDSAAYFCASSGLAGVLEQYFGPGTRLTVT.